Sequencing of this T cell receptor beta chain was carried out in a study of T cell clonality in common variable immunodeficiency. The CVID group had some 15 females and some 30 males, mean age approximately 40. Sequencing input was equivalent genomic DNA from CVID and controls. The repertoire was sequenced with immunoSEQ multiplex PCR; TCRdb's copy has only in-frame clones and lacks some. The sample includes around 16,000 clones, none of them occurring once. General study findings and limits: Fewer TCRbeta clones were shared among CVID subjects than controls. In common variable immunodeficiency, TCR beta chains reportedly carried fewer deletions and N-nucleotide insertions.

By frequency in the sample, this clone is medium-sized. Its specificity is not known. Sequencing ends 3 residues short of the CDR3 end; the germline J gene provides the rest. With V trimmed by 7 bases and J by 6 bases, 5 bases remained unmatched. The CDR3 totals 12 residues. The germline CDR1 and CDR2 sequences are SNHLY and FYNNEI. The clonotype was recovered from a human donor with common variable immunodeficiency. Sequencing was carried out using peripheral blood mononuclear cells. The chain combines TRBV2 with TRBJ1-1, with 7 bases matching TRBD1. The sequenced part of the CDR3 DNA is TGTGCCAGCACCGGGGACAGATCTGAA. It yields the protein CASTGDRSE. The whole CDR3 is CASTGDRSEAFF.